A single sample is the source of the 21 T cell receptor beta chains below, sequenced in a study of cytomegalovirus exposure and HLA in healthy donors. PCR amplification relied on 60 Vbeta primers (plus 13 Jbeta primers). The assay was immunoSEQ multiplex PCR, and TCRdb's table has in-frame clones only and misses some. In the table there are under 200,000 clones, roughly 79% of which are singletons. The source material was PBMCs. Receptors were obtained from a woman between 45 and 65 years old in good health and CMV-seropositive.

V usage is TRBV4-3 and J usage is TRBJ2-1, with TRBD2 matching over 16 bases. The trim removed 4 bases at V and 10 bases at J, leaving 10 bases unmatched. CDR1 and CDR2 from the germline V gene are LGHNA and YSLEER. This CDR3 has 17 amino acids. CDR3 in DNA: TGCGCCAGCAGCCCCCTCGGGACTAGCGGGGGGGCCGAGGAGCAGTTCTTC. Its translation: CASSPLGTSGGAEEQFF.

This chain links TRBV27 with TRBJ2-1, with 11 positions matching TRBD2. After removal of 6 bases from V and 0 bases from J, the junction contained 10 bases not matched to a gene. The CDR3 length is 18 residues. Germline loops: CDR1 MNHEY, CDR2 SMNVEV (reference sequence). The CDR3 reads CASRRLAGRQHSYNEQFF. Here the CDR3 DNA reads TGTGCCAGCAGGCGACTAGCGGGACGACAACACTCCTACAATGAGCAGTTCTTC.

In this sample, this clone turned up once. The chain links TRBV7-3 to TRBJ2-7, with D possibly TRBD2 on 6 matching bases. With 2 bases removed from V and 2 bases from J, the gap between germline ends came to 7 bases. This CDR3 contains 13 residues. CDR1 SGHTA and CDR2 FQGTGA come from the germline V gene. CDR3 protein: CASSLAGPYEQYF. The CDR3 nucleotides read TGTGCCAGCAGCTTAGCGGGACCCTACGAGCAGTACTTC.

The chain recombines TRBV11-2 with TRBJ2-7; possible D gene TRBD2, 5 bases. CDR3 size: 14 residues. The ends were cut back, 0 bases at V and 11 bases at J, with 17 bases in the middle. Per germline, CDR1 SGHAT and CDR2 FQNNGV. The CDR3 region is CASSLDGLGQREYF. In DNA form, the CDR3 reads TGTGCCAGCAGCTTAGACGGTTTAGGGCAGAGGGAGTACTTC.

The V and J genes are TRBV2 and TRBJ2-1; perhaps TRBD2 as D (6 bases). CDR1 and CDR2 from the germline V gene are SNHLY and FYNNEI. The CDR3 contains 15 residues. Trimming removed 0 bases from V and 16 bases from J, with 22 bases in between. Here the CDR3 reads CASSEATQGGGSRFF. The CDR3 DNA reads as TGTGCCAGCAGTGAAGCGACCCAGGGTGGGGGGTCCCGTTTCTTC.

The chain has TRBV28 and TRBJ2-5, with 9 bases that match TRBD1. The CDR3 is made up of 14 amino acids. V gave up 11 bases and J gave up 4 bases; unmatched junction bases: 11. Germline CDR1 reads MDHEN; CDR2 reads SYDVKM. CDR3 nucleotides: TGTGCCTGCGCCGGGACAGGGTATGGAGAGACCCAGTACTTC. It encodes CACAGTGYGETQYF.

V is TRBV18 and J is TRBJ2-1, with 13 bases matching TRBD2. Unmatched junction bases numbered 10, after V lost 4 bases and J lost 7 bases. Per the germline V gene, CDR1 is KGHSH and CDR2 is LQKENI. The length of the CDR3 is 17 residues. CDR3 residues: CASSLRETSGRWNEQFF. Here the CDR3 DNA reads TGTGCCAGCTCACTACGGGAGACTAGCGGGAGGTGGAATGAGCAGTTCTTC.

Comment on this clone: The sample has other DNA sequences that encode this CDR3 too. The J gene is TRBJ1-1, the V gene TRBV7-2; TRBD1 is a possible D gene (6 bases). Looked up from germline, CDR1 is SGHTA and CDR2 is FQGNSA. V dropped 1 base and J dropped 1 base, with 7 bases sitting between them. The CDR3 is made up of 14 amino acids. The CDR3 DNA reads TGTGCCAGCAGCTTAGTACAGGGGAACACTGAAGCTTTCTTT. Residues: CASSLVQGNTEAFF.

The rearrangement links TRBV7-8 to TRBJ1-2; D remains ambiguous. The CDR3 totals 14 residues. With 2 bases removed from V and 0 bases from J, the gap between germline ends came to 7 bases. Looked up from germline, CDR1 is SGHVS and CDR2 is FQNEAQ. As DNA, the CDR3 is TGTGCCAGCAGCTTACGAACGGCTAACTATGGCTACACCTTC. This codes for CASSLRTANYGYTF.

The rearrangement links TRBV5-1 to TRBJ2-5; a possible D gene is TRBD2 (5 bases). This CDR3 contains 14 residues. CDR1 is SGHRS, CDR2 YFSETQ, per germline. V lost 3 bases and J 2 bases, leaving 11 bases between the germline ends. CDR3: CASSSFPGQETQYF. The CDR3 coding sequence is TGCGCCAGCAGCTCGTTTCCGGGACAAGAGACCCAGTACTTC.

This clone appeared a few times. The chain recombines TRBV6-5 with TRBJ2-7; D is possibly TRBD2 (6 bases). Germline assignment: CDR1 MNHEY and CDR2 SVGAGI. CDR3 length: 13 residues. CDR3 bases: TGTGCATGCCACGGGGGACCCCCCTACGAGCAGTACTTC. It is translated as CACHGGPPYEQYF.

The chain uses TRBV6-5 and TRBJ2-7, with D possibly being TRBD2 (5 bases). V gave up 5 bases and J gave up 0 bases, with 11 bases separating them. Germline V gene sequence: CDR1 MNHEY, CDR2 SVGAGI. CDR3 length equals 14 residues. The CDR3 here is CASSVDWGSYEQYF. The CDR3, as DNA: TGTGCCAGCAGTGTGGACTGGGGCTCCTACGAGCAGTACTTC.

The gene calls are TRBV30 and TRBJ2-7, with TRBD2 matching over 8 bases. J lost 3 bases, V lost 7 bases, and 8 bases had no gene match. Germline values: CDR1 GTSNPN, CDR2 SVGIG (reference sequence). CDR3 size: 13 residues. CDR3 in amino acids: CASTGSGSYEQYF. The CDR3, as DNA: TGTGCCTCTACGGGGAGCGGGAGCTACGAGCAGTACTTC.

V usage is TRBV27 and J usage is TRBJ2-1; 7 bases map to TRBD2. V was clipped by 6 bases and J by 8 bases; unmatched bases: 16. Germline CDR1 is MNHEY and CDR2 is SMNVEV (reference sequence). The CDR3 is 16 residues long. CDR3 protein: CASSEGRGRARDEQFF. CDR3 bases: TGTGCCAGCAGCGAAGGGCGGGGGAGGGCCAGAGATGAGCAGTTCTTC.

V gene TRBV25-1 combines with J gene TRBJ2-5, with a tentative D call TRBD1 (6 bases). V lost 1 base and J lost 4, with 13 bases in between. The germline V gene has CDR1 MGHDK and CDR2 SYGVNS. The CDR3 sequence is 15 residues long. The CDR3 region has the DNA TGTGCCAGCAGTGAATTGGGGTCCAGGGGAGAGACCCAGTACTTC. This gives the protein CASSELGSRGETQYF.

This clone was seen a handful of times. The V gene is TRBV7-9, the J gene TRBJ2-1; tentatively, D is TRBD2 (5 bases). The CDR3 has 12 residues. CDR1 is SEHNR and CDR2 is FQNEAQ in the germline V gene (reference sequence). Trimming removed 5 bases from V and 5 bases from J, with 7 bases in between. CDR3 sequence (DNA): TGTGCCAGCAGCGACGGGAACAATGAGCAGTTCTTC. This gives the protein CASSDGNNEQFF.

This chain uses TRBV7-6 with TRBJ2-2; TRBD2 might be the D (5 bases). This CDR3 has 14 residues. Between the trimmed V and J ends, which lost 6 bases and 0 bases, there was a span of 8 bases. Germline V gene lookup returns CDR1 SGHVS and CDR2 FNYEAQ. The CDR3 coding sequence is TGTGCCAGCAGGAGGGAGCCGAACACCGGGGAGCTGTTTTTT. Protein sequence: CASRREPNTGELFF.

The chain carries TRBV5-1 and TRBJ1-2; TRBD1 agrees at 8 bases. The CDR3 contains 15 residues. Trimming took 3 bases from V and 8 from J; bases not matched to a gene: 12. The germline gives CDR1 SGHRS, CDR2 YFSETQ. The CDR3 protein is CASSSLPGQEKGYTF. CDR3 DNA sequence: TGCGCCAGCAGCTCACTTCCGGGACAGGAAAAAGGCTACACCTTC.

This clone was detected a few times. CDR3 in amino acids: CASSQTGSGYTF. CDR3 nucleotides: TGTGCCAGCAGCCAAACAGGGTCTGGCTACACCTTC. The gene calls are TRBV14 and TRBJ1-2; D may be TRBD1 (6 bases). The length of the CDR3 is 12 residues. V gave up 2 bases and J gave up 7 bases, with 8 bases separating them. The germline CDR1 and CDR2 sequences are SGHDN and FVKESK.

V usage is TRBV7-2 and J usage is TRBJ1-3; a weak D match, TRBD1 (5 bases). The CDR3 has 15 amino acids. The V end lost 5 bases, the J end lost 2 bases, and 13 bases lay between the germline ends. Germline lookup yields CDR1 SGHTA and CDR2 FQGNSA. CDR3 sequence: CASSTDGGAGNTIYF. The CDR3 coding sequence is TGTGCCAGCAGCACGGACGGGGGAGCTGGAAACACCATATATTTT.

This CDR3 reads CASSQDQALREQYF. The DNA for the CDR3 is TGCGCCAGCAGCCAAGATCAGGCCCTTAGGGAGCAGTACTTC. V is TRBV4-1 and J is TRBJ2-5, with D perhaps matching TRBD2 (5 bases). CDR3 length: 14 amino acids. Per germline, CDR1 MGHRA and CDR2 YSYEKL. Trimming took 0 bases from V and 11 from J, leaving 16 bases between them.